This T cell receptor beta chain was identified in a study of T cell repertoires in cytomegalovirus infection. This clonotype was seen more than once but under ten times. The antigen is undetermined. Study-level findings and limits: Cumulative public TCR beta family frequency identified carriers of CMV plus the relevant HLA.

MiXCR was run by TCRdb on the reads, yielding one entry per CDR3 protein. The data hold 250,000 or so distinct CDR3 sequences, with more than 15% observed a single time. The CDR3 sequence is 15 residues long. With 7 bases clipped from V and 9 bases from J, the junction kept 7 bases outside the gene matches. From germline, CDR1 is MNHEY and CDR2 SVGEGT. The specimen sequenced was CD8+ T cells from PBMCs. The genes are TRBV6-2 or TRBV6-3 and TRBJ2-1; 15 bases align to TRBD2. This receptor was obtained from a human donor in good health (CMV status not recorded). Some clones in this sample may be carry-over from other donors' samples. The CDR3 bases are TGTGCCAGCATCGGGGGGACTAGCGGGGGGACTGAGCAGTTCTTC. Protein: CASIGGTSGGTEQFF.